The 6 T cell receptor beta chains below all came from one sample that was sequenced in a study of a mutant IDH1 vaccine in newly diagnosed glioma (dated by TCRdb to about 2021). Library construction relied on the immunoSEQ multiplex PCR assay. TCRdb carries this immuneACCESS record with in-frame sequences only. Its versions omit some clonotypes, under half of them owing to an unresolved V gene in the studies checked, with the rest unexplained. The sample table holds some 38,000 clones, of which 81% were seen once. About 5.5% of the sample is taken by the ten largest. Antigens for these TCRs are unknown. Reading the label with the study, this specimen's time point is: week 23, last vaccination. Each vaccine dose was 300 ug of a 20-mer mutant IDH1 peptide in Montanide, given subcutaneously with topical imiquimod. Material: PBMCs, obtained from a glioma patient whose treatment included an IDH1 peptide vaccine. Source of these receptors: a man in his forties with glioma.

This chain uses TRBV11-2 with TRBJ1-6; 8 nucleotides agree with TRBD1. The CDR3 spans 16 residues. Germline V gene sequence: CDR1 SGHAT, CDR2 FQNNGV. With 5 bases clipped from V and 1 base from J, the junction kept 4 bases outside the gene matches. The CDR3: CASSTTGGSYNSPLHF. The CDR3 DNA reads TGTGCCAGCAGCACTACAGGGGGGTCCTATAATTCACCCCTCCACTTT. The full variable domain, with the rest looked up from reference TRBV11-2 and TRBJ1-6, is EAGVAQSPRYKIIEKRQSVAFWCNPISGHATLYWYQQILGQGPKLLIQFQNNGVVDDSQLPKDRFSAERLKGVDSTLKIQPAKLEDSAVYLCASSTTGGSYNSPLHFGNGTRLTVT.

This clone was recorded a few times. The CDR3 sequence: CASSPDHSGGNTIYF. CDR3 bases: TGCGCCAGCAGCCCAGATCATTCGGGAGGAAACACCATATATTTT. This chain joins TRBV4-1 and TRBJ1-3; no clear D gene. Trimming removed 4 bases from V and 4 bases from J, with 14 bases in between. CDR3 length equals 15 residues. Germline V gives CDR1 MGHRA, CDR2 YSYEKL.

V gene TRBV7-2 combines with J gene TRBJ2-1; 13 bases line up with TRBD2. Trimming at V came to 5 bases and at J to 8 bases, leaving 15 bases not matched to a gene. CDR3 length: 18 residues. The germline V gene has CDR1 SGHTA and CDR2 FQGNSA. The CDR3 here is CASSPRRETSGRFDEQFF. CDR3 in DNA: TGTGCCAGCAGCCCACGGAGAGAGACTAGCGGGAGGTTCGATGAGCAGTTCTTC.

This chain connects TRBV4-3 to TRBJ2-7; 12 bases agree with TRBD1. J was trimmed by 4 bases and V by 0 bases; bases with no gene match: 10. This CDR3 comprises 18 residues. The V gene's germline CDR1 is LGHNA and CDR2 YSLEER. CDR3: CASSQDSRGDRGQYEQYF. In nucleotides, the CDR3 is TGCGCCAGCAGCCAAGATAGCCGGGGGGACAGGGGGCAATACGAGCAGTACTTC.

The chain couples TRBV30 to TRBJ2-7; D uncertain. The CDR3 runs 14 residues. Trimming removed 0 bases from V and 4 bases from J, with 13 bases in between. The germline CDR1 and CDR2 sequences are GTSNPN and SVGIG (reference sequence). CDR3: CAWSVPPPIYEQYF. CDR3 nucleotides: TGTGCCTGGAGTGTACCCCCCCCGATTTACGAGCAGTACTTC.

The chain recombines TRBV10-3 with TRBJ2-5; D possibly uses TRBD1 or TRBD2 (5 bases each). The CDR3 loop spans 13 amino acids. Germline V lookup: CDR1 ENHRY, CDR2 SYGVKD. The V end lost 3 bases, the J end lost 2 bases, and 7 bases lay between the germline ends. CDR3 amino acids: CAISDGAQETQYF. The CDR3, as DNA: TGTGCCATCAGTGACGGGGCTCAAGAGACCCAGTACTTC.